The next 14 T cell receptor beta chains were all read from a single sample in a study of PD-L1 blockade in urothelial cancer. The time point denotes: peripheral blood 6 weeks after treatment start. Assay used: immunoSEQ multiplex PCR; TCRdb lists only in-frame clones, some missing. In the table there are approximately 120,000 clones, more than 75% of which are singletons. The input for sequencing was PBMCs, taken around atezolizumab (anti-PD-L1) treatment. These receptors were collected from a man over 45 with urothelial cancer.

The gene calls are TRBV28 and TRBJ2-7, with D tentatively TRBD1 (5 bases). The V gene's germline CDR1 is MDHEN and CDR2 SYDVKM. There are 15 residues in the CDR3. Trimming pared 2 bases from V and 1 base from J, leaving 12 bases between. CDR3 DNA: TGTGCCAGCAGTTTAGGGCGGCAGGGATCCTACGAGCAGTACTTC. Translation gives CASSLGRQGSYEQYF. Filled out from reference TRBV28 and TRBJ2-7, the complete variable domain reads DVKVTQSSRYLVKRTGEKVFLECVQDMDHENMFWYRQDPGLGLRLIYFSYDVKMKEKGDIPEGYSVSREKKERFSLILESASTNQTSMYLCASSLGRQGSYEQYFGPGTRLTVT.

This chain uses TRBV28 with TRBJ1-1; TRBD1 agrees at 7 bases. V lost 2 bases to trimming and J lost 5 bases; unmatched junction nucleotides: 11. The germline CDR1 and CDR2 sequences are MDHEN and SYDVKM. The CDR3 is made up of 16 amino acids. CDR3 amino acids: CASSLHEGASQTEAFF. The DNA for the CDR3 is TGTGCCAGCAGTTTACATGAGGGGGCGAGTCAAACTGAAGCTTTCTTT.

This sequence joins TRBV28 and TRBJ2-3; perhaps TRBD2 as D (5 bases). Germline CDR1 is MDHEN and CDR2 is SYDVKM. Trimming pared 7 bases from V and 0 bases from J, leaving 20 bases between. The length of the CDR3 is 17 residues. The CDR3 loop is CASISPDFSASTDTQYF. The CDR3 nucleotides are TGTGCCAGCATTTCACCGGACTTTAGCGCAAGCACAGATACGCAGTATTTT.

The chain joins TRBV6-1 to TRBJ1-3; D perhaps matches TRBD1 (6 bases). CDR3 length: 15 residues. The V gene lost 3 bases and the J gene lost 0 bases, with 9 bases spanning the gap. The germline CDR1 and CDR2 sequences are MNHNS and SASEGT. The CDR3 bases are TGTGCCAGCAGTGAGGCGACAGGCTCTGGAAACACCATATATTTT. This codes for CASSEATGSGNTIYF.

The V gene is TRBV7-3, the J gene TRBJ2-7, with 7 bases fitting TRBD1. Trimming took 2 bases from V and 0 from J; bases not matched to a gene: 10. The CDR3 loop spans 17 amino acids. Germline V CDR1 and CDR2: SGHTA, FQGTGA. The CDR3 DNA sequence: TGTGCCAGCAGCTTATCCGGTGGGACAGCTCTCTCCTACGAGCAGTACTTC. Translated: CASSLSGGTALSYEQYF.

The genes are TRBV4-1 and TRBJ2-7; 9 bases agree with TRBD2. The trim removed 4 bases at V and 2 bases at J, leaving 6 bases unmatched. The CDR3 runs to 15 residues. Germline V gene data show CDR1 as MGHRA and CDR2 as YSYEKL. The CDR3 coding sequence is TGCGCCAGCAGCCGCTGGACTAGCGCCGCCTACGAGCAGTACTTC. Translating gives CASSRWTSAAYEQYF.

The count of this clone is one. This sequence joins TRBV30 and TRBJ2-1; D gene ambiguous. The CDR3 has 12 amino acids. CDR1 and CDR2 (germline): GTSNPN, SVGIG (reference sequence). V was trimmed by 2 bases and J by 7 bases, leaving 9 bases between them. The CDR3 DNA reads TGTGCCTGGAGTCCCAGCGTGAATGAGCAGTTCTTC. This sequence encodes CAWSPSVNEQFF.

The J gene is TRBJ1-2, the V gene TRBV9, with a weak D call TRBD1 (5 bases). The CDR3 sequence is 15 residues long. Per the germline V gene, CDR1 is SGDLS and CDR2 is YYNGEE. Deletions cut 3 bases from V and 2 bases from J, with 14 bases between. The CDR3: CASSGRDAENYGYTF. The CDR3 DNA follows: TGTGCCAGCAGCGGGCGGGACGCCGAAAACTATGGCTACACCTTC.

V is TRBV19 and J is TRBJ1-1, with a weak D call TRBD1 (6 bases). The V and J ends lost 6 bases and 1 base respectively, with 9 bases between them. Germline V gives CDR1 LNHDA, CDR2 SQIVND (reference sequence). The CDR3 contains 13 residues. This chain's CDR3 is CASRLRGNTEAFF. In DNA form, the CDR3 reads TGTGCCAGTAGGCTCAGGGGGAACACTGAAGCTTTCTTT.

The chain has TRBV5-1 and TRBJ2-5, with 8 positions matching TRBD2. CDR3 length: 15 residues. Germline loops: CDR1 SGHRS, CDR2 YFSETQ. V lost 4 bases, J lost 9 bases, and 14 bases stayed unmatched. The DNA for the CDR3 is TGCGCCAGCAGCCCCCCTACTAGCGGCCTTAAATCCCAGTACTTC. Amino acids: CASSPPTSGLKSQYF.

CDR3 in DNA: TGTGCCAGCAGTTTATGGGGACAGGAATCCGAGACCCAGTACTTC. Its translation is CASSLWGQESETQYF. This chain links TRBV28 with TRBJ2-5; 8 positions agree with TRBD1. There are 15 residues in the CDR3. Germline assignment: CDR1 MDHEN and CDR2 SYDVKM. V was pared by 0 bases and J by 5 bases, with 5 bases of the junction left unmatched.

This chain uses TRBV18 with TRBJ2-1, with TRBD2 matching 9 bases. Germline assignment: CDR1 KGHSH and CDR2 LQKENI. The ends lost 4 bases at V and 3 bases at J; junction bases unmatched: 4. The CDR3 is made up of 15 amino acids. The CDR3 here is CASSLGLAGYNEQFF. Written as DNA, the CDR3 is TGTGCCAGCTCACTGGGACTAGCAGGCTACAATGAGCAGTTCTTC.

This clone was picked up many times. V and J are TRBV28 and TRBJ2-7; 9 nucleotides align to TRBD2. From germline, CDR1 is MDHEN and CDR2 SYDVKM. The V and J ends lost 5 bases and 2 bases, in that order; junction bases with no gene match: 7. The CDR3 is 15 residues long. This CDR3 reads CASSPIRGRAYEQYF. The CDR3 coding sequence is TGTGCCAGCAGTCCAATTCGCGGGAGGGCCTACGAGCAGTACTTC.

The chain combines TRBV7-2 with TRBJ1-2, with 8 bases that match TRBD1. Per germline, CDR1 SGHTA and CDR2 FQGNSA. The CDR3 is 14 residues long. Trimming at V came to 3 bases and at J to 3 bases, leaving 3 bases not matched to a gene. Here the CDR3 DNA reads TGTGCCAGCAGCTTCCAACAGGGGGACTATGGCTACACCTTC. Protein: CASSFQQGDYGYTF. The whole variable domain, filled in from reference TRBV7-2 and TRBJ1-2, reads GAGVSQSPSNKVTEKGKDVELRCDPISGHTALYWYRQSLGQGLEFLIYFQGNSAPDKSGLPSDRFSAERTGGSVSTLTIQRTQQEDSAVYLCASSFQQGDYGYTFGSGTRLTVV.